These 32 T cell receptor beta chains originate from one sample sequenced in a study of T cells after somatic rescue of genetic block. Measured with immunoSEQ multiplex PCR; TCRdb has only the in-frame clones, and not every one. In the table there are around 7,900 clones, around 81% of which are singletons. Specimen: peripheral blood mononuclear cells (PBMCs). These receptor sequences come from a boy between 10 and 17 years old.

The chain recombines TRBV15 with TRBJ1-5, with a tentative D call TRBD1 (6 bases). V gave up 5 bases and J gave up 0 bases, with 11 bases separating them. Germline CDR1 LNHNV, CDR2 YYDKDF (reference sequence). CDR3 length: 15 amino acids. As DNA, the CDR3 is TGTGCCACCAGCGCAGGGGTGGATAGCAATCAGCCCCAGCATTTT. This encodes CATSAGVDSNQPQHF. The complete variable domain, with remaining parts taken from reference TRBV15 and TRBJ1-5, reads DAMVIQNPRYQVTQFGKPVTLSCSQTLNHNVMYWYQQKSSQAPKLLFHYYDKDFNNEADTPDNFQSRRPNTSFCFLDIRSPGLGDTAMYLCATSAGVDSNQPQHFGDGTRLSIL.

This chain uses TRBV7-2 with TRBJ2-3; 9 positions agree with TRBD2. Per the germline V gene, CDR1 is SGHTA and CDR2 is FQGNSA. The CDR3 runs to 18 residues. V trimming: 5 bases; J trimming: 0 bases; junction bases outside the gene matches: 12. The CDR3 protein is CASSRWLAGDPSTDTQYF. CDR3 sequence (DNA): TGTGCCAGCAGCCGATGGTTAGCGGGAGACCCTAGCACAGATACGCAGTATTTT.

The chain carries TRBV7-9 and TRBJ1-1; 9 nucleotides agree with TRBD1. Per the germline V gene, CDR1 is SEHNR and CDR2 is FQNEAQ (reference sequence). Trimming removed 2 bases from V and 4 bases from J; junction bases left unmatched: 2. The CDR3 totals 14 residues. The CDR3 reads CASSLLQGATEAFF. CDR3 nucleotide sequence: TGTGCCAGCAGCTTACTACAGGGGGCCACTGAAGCTTTCTTT. The variable domain in full, completed from reference TRBV7-9 and TRBJ1-1, reads DTGVSQNPRHKITKRGQNVTFRCDPISEHNRLYWYRQTLGQGPEFLTYFQNEAQLEKSRLLSDRFSAERPKGSFSTLEIQRTEQGDSAMYLCASSLLQGATEAFFGQGTRLTVV.

J is TRBJ2-1 and V is TRBV29-1; 8 bases line up with TRBD1. V trimming: 2 bases; J trimming: 4 bases; junction bases outside the gene matches: 4. Germline CDR1 reads SQVTM; CDR2 reads ANQGSEA. This CDR3 is built from 14 residues. Written as DNA, the CDR3 is TGCAGCGTTGAAAGAGGGGACAGGTACAATGAGCAGTTCTTC. Its protein product is CSVERGDRYNEQFF.

V gene TRBV9 combines with J gene TRBJ2-1, with TRBD2 matching 12 bases. The germline CDR1 and CDR2 sequences are SGDLS and YYNGEE. This CDR3 region has 15 residues. V was clipped by 0 bases and J by 9 bases; unmatched bases: 4. The CDR3: CASSVASGGAVEQFF. The CDR3 DNA sequence: TGTGCCAGCAGCGTAGCTAGCGGGGGGGCCGTTGAGCAGTTCTTC.

This chain links TRBV7-9 with TRBJ1-1, with D unresolved. The CDR3 has 12 residues. V dropped 5 bases and J dropped 4 bases, with 8 bases sitting between them. In germline, CDR1 is SEHNR, CDR2 FQNEAQ (reference sequence). CDR3 loop: CASSPPFTEAFF. In DNA, the CDR3 is TGTGCCAGCAGCCCCCCGTTCACTGAAGCTTTCTTT.

V is TRBV6-6 and J is TRBJ1-1; D gene uncertain. The CDR3 has 14 amino acids. The germline V gene encodes CDR1 MNHNY and CDR2 SVGAGI (reference sequence). Trimming cost V 0 bases and J 0 bases, with 5 bases left between them. The CDR3 coding sequence is TGTGCCAGCAGTTACTCGCAGGTGAACACTGAAGCTTTCTTT. Translation: CASSYSQVNTEAFF.

The chain uses TRBV7-6 and TRBJ2-1, with D tentatively TRBD2 (6 bases). Germline V CDR1 and CDR2: SGHVS, FNYEAQ. The CDR3 length is 16 residues. V shed 6 bases and J shed 0 bases, with 15 bases lying between them. The chain's CDR3 is CASSFNSGNSYNEQFF. The CDR3 DNA reads as TGTGCCAGCAGTTTTAATAGCGGTAACTCCTACAATGAGCAGTTCTTC.

The count of this clone is one. This rearrangement joins TRBV1 to TRBJ1-1; the table's D call of TRBD1 was not tested on the DNA. TRBV1 is classified as a pseudogene. This CDR3 is 15 amino acids long. CDR3 loop: CTSSQTGTGRTEAFF. The CDR3 DNA follows: TGCACCAGCAGCCAAACCGGGACAGGGAGAACTGAAGCTTTCTTT.

The rearrangement links TRBV2 to TRBJ1-2; D perhaps matches TRBD1 (5 bases). This CDR3 contains 14 residues. With 2 bases removed from V and 6 bases from J, the gap between germline ends came to 13 bases. Germline assignment: CDR1 SNHLY and CDR2 FYNNEI. The CDR3 DNA sequence: TGTGCCAGCAGTGAAAAGGACAAAGGGAATGGCTACACCTTC. It yields the protein CASSEKDKGNGYTF.

The chain combines TRBV4-2 with TRBJ2-3; 9 positions agree with TRBD1. This CDR3 comprises 16 residues. CDR1 is LGHNA and CDR2 is YNFKEQ in the germline V gene. V shed 1 base, J shed 4 bases, and the junction held 6 bases outside the gene matches. The CDR3 DNA is TGTGCCAGCAGCCAAGGTCCCGGGACAGGGTCAGATACGCAGTATTTT. It is translated as CASSQGPGTGSDTQYF.

The CDR3 DNA is TGCGCCAGCAGCCAAGAAAGATGGGGGGAGGGACAGGGAATAACACACACAGATACGCAGTATTTT. Amino acid sequence: CASSQERWGEGQGITHTDTQYF. The chain joins TRBV4-3 to TRBJ2-3; TRBD1 agrees at 9 bases. V lost 0 bases and J lost 2; bases outside the gene matches: 21. There are 22 residues in the CDR3. Germline CDR1 LGHNA, CDR2 YSLEER.

The CDR3 coding sequence is TGTGCCAGCAGCGTAGGCGGGGGGGAGTACACAGATACGCAGTATTTT. The encoded protein is CASSVGGGEYTDTQYF. The chain employs TRBV9 and TRBJ2-3, with 9 bases identical to TRBD2. Germline loops: CDR1 SGDLS, CDR2 YYNGEE. There are 16 residues in the CDR3. The ends lost 0 bases at V and 2 bases at J; junction bases unmatched: 4. The full variable domain, its missing parts supplied by reference TRBV9 and TRBJ2-3, is DSGVTQTPKHLITATGQRVTLRCSPRSGDLSVYWYQQSLDQGLQFLIQYYNGEERAKGNILERFSAQQFPDLHSELNLSSLELGDSALYFCASSVGGGEYTDTQYFGPGTRLTVL.

This chain uses TRBV19 with TRBJ2-2; the D call may be TRBD1 or TRBD2 (6 bases each). Per the germline V gene, CDR1 is LNHDA and CDR2 is SQIVND (reference sequence). The CDR3 consists of 16 residues. V lost 3 bases and J 0 bases, leaving 11 bases between the germline ends. CDR3 DNA sequence: TGTGCCAGTAGTATTCCCGGGGGCACGAACACCGGGGAGCTGTTTTTT. It encodes CASSIPGGTNTGELFF.

This clone has only one observation. The chain combines TRBV29-1 with TRBJ2-7; D is ambiguous. The germline V gene has CDR1 SQVTM and CDR2 ANQGSEA. The CDR3 extends over 13 amino acids. The ends were cut back, 1 base at V and 1 base at J, with 8 bases in the middle. CDR3 protein: CSVEVGRSYEQYF. The CDR3 bases are TGCAGCGTTGAAGTGGGCAGGTCCTACGAGCAGTACTTC.

J is TRBJ2-1 and V is TRBV7-9; D gene ambiguous. Trimming took off 5 bases at V and 8 bases at J, with 16 bases between the two ends. This CDR3 comprises 14 residues. CDR1 and CDR2 (germline): SEHNR, FQNEAQ (reference sequence). The CDR3 DNA reads TGTGCCAGCAGCATCCCCTCTAGTCCACATGAGCAGTTCTTC. Translation gives CASSIPSSPHEQFF. Full variable domain (remainder filled in from reference TRBV7-9 and TRBJ2-1): DTGVSQNPRHKITKRGQNVTFRCDPISEHNRLYWYRQTLGQGPEFLTYFQNEAQLEKSRLLSDRFSAERPKGSFSTLEIQRTEQGDSAMYLCASSIPSSPHEQFFGPGTRLTVL.

V usage is TRBV9 and J usage is TRBJ1-2; D uncertain. The V end was cut by 3 bases, the J end by 6 bases, with 18 bases between. CDR3 length: 15 amino acids. Germline assignment: CDR1 SGDLS and CDR2 YYNGEE. The CDR3: CASSAPVGGEDGYTF. DNA for the CDR3: TGTGCCAGCAGCGCCCCCGTCGGCGGGGAGGATGGCTACACCTTC.

The J gene is TRBJ1-3, the V gene TRBV9; 8 nucleotides agree with TRBD1. The V segment lost 1 base and the J segment 0 bases; nucleotides outside the gene matches: 6. The CDR3 is 17 residues long. Germline V gene sequence: CDR1 SGDLS, CDR2 YYNGEE. The DNA for the CDR3 is TGTGCCAGCAGCGTACTCCCAGGACAGGGCTCTGGAAACACCATATATTTT. Its translation: CASSVLPGQGSGNTIYF.

V gene TRBV19 combines with J gene TRBJ2-4; TRBD1 agrees at 7 bases. Germline CDR1 is LNHDA and CDR2 is SQIVND (reference sequence). CDR3 length: 15 residues. V lost 4 bases and J lost 1; bases outside the gene matches: 4. DNA of the CDR3: TGTGCCAGTAGTACCTACAGGGGTGCCAAAAACATTCAGTACTTC. Its translation: CASSTYRGAKNIQYF.

To note about this clone: Other DNA sequences in the sample encode the same CDR3. J is TRBJ2-1 and V is TRBV6-1; 9 positions match TRBD1. V lost 8 bases to trimming and J lost 0 bases; unmatched junction nucleotides: 2. Germline-derived CDR1 and CDR2 are MNHNS and SASEGT. The CDR3 is 14 residues long. The CDR3 DNA reads TGTGCCAGCCGGGGACAGGGCTCCTACAATGAGCAGTTCTTC. This encodes CASRGQGSYNEQFF.

The V call is TRBV2, the J call TRBJ1-1; a weak D match, TRBD1 (5 bases). The CDR3 totals 15 residues. V lost 3 bases, J lost 0 bases, and 11 bases lay in between. Germline V gives CDR1 SNHLY, CDR2 FYNNEI. The CDR3, as DNA: TGTGCCAGCAGTGAGCAGGGAAACATGAACACTGAAGCTTTCTTT. Encoded protein: CASSEQGNMNTEAFF.

The chain carries TRBV6-6 and TRBJ2-2, with 8 bases lining up with TRBD2. V was pared by 11 bases and J by 5 bases, with 7 bases of the junction left unmatched. The CDR3 contains 13 residues. The germline CDR1 and CDR2 sequences are MNHNY and SVGAGI (reference sequence). The CDR3: CAGRSGGTGELFF. CDR3 DNA: TGTGCCGGGAGATCGGGGGGGACCGGGGAGCTGTTTTTT.

CDR3 DNA: TGTGCCAGCAGCTTGATGGGGTTCACCTACGAGCAGTACTTC. This encodes CASSLMGFTYEQYF. The rearrangement joins TRBV5-8 to TRBJ2-7, with D unresolved. The germline V and J ends were trimmed by 1 base and 2 bases, with 10 bases remaining between them. The CDR3 loop spans 14 amino acids. Germline V gene sequence: CDR1 SGHTS, CDR2 YDEGEE.

This rearrangement joins TRBV6-1 to TRBJ1-1, with TRBD1 identical over 10 bases. The germline CDR1 and CDR2 sequences are MNHNS and SASEGT. Trimming cost V 3 bases and J 2 bases; bases outside gene matches: 12. This CDR3 spans 18 amino acids. CDR3 region: CASSDIRDRGRINTEAFF. CDR3 in DNA: TGTGCCAGCAGTGATATCCGGGACAGGGGACGCATCAACACTGAAGCTTTCTTT.

This clone showed up just a few times. The genes are TRBV7-9 and TRBJ1-1, with a weak D call TRBD1 (5 bases). The V end was cut by 6 bases, the J end by 11 bases, with 16 bases between. The germline V gene encodes CDR1 SEHNR and CDR2 FQNEAQ (reference sequence). The CDR3 sequence is 12 residues long. The CDR3 coding sequence is TGTGCCAGCAGGCGGGACGGCTTGGAGGCTTTCTTT. It yields the protein CASRRDGLEAFF.

V gene TRBV4-1 combines with J gene TRBJ2-3; D not resolved. The CDR3 spans 16 residues. Trimming left V 0 bases short and J 4 bases short, with 14 bases between. Germline values: CDR1 MGHRA, CDR2 YSYEKL. CDR3 in DNA: TGCGCCAGCAGCCAAGAGTCGGCCACGGATTCAGATACGCAGTATTTT. It codes for CASSQESATDSDTQYF.

This clone has only one observation. This sequence joins TRBV6-1 and TRBJ2-5, with TRBD1 identical over 8 bases. The CDR3 covers 14 residues. The junction had 7 bases not matched to a gene; V was cut back by 6 bases and J by 4 bases. Germline V gives CDR1 MNHNS, CDR2 SASEGT. The CDR3: CASRRTGSLETQYF. The CDR3 coding sequence is TGTGCCAGCAGGAGGACAGGGAGTTTAGAGACCCAGTACTTC.

CDR3 DNA: TGTGCCAGCAGCTCCAGGACTTCCTACAATGAGCAGTTCTTC. Translated, it gives CASSSRTSYNEQFF. The chain recombines TRBV9 with TRBJ2-1; possibly TRBD2 for D (5 bases). Trimming left V 4 bases short and J 1 base short, with 9 bases between. From germline, CDR1 is SGDLS and CDR2 YYNGEE. The CDR3 has 14 residues.

The chain carries TRBV7-9 and TRBJ1-1; a possible D gene is TRBD1 (5 bases). V lost 7 bases to trimming and J lost 3 bases, with 15 bases between them. The CDR3 has 14 residues. Germline CDR1 and CDR2: SEHNR and FQNEAQ (reference sequence). CDR3 residues: CASTVGVLYTEAFF. The DNA of the CDR3 is TGTGCCAGCACCGTGGGGGTCCTATACACTGAAGCTTTCTTT.

The chain recombines TRBV7-6 with TRBJ1-3, with TRBD1 matching over 8 bases. There are 17 residues in the CDR3. Looked up from germline, CDR1 is SGHVS and CDR2 is FNYEAQ. Trimming cost V 5 bases and J 4 bases; bases outside gene matches: 13. The CDR3, as DNA: TGTGCCAGCAGCCAATACTTGACTGGACAGGGCGGAAACACCATATATTTT. It encodes CASSQYLTGQGGNTIYF.

The chain recombines TRBV11-1 with TRBJ2-3, with D perhaps TRBD2 (7 bases). Trimming removed 5 bases at V and 5 bases at J, with 26 bases between. This CDR3 has 18 residues. Germline V CDR1 and CDR2: SGHAT, FQDESV (reference sequence). The CDR3 nucleotides are TGTGCCAGCAGCCTCCTCCCTTTTGGGGGGGGGCGTATAGATACGCAGTATTTT. This encodes CASSLLPFGGGRIDTQYF.

This clone was recorded a few times. This chain connects TRBV19 to TRBJ2-2; D assignment may be TRBD1 or TRBD2 (5 bases each). The CDR3 consists of 17 residues. Germline V gene lookup returns CDR1 LNHDA and CDR2 SQIVND (reference sequence). The V end lost 4 bases, the J end lost 2 bases, and 17 bases lay between the germline ends. Here the CDR3 reads CASSKLGTHTNTGELFF. The DNA for the CDR3 is TGTGCCAGTAGTAAGTTAGGGACCCACACTAACACCGGGGAGCTGTTTTTT.